The sample holds many counts of the clone carrying this T cell receptor beta chain. The antigen remains undetermined. CDR1 is SGHTA and CDR2 is FQGNSA in the germline V gene. The V gene end was trimmed by 3 bases and the J gene end by 5 bases; junction bases not matched to a gene: 15. The CDR3 sequence is 18 residues long. The sample originates from a study of T cell repertoires in cytomegalovirus infection. In the study overall: Recently identified HLA-C-restricted CMV epitopes were among the peptides used. Shared public TCR beta signatures pointed to both CMV infection and a matching HLA type. Findings and limits, study-wide: Cumulative frequency (of public TCR beta family members) identified carriers of CMV plus the relevant HLA.

TCRdb redid the calling of the reads with MiXCR, one entry per CDR3 protein. Among around 710,000 distinct CDR3 sequences, 29% were seen once, and the ten largest hold roughly 13%. This clonotype was sampled from a human donor in good health (CMV status not recorded). Some clones in this sample may be carry-over from other donors' samples. Here the sequenced sample was cultured CD8+ T cells from PBMCs, taken from culture after CMV antigen stimulation. The V gene is TRBV7-2, the J gene TRBJ2-5; 10 nucleotides agree with TRBD2. The CDR3 DNA sequence: TGTGCCAGCAGCTTCGGACTAGCGGACTCAACTCGCGGGGAGACCCAGTACTTC. Its protein product is CASSFGLADSTRGETQYF. Full variable domain (rest looked up from reference TRBV7-2 and TRBJ2-5): GAGVSQSPSNKVTEKGKDVELRCDPISGHTALYWYRQSLGQGLEFLIYFQGNSAPDKSGLPSDRFSAERTGGSVSTLTIQRTQQEDSAVYLCASSFGLADSTRGETQYFGPGTRLLVL.